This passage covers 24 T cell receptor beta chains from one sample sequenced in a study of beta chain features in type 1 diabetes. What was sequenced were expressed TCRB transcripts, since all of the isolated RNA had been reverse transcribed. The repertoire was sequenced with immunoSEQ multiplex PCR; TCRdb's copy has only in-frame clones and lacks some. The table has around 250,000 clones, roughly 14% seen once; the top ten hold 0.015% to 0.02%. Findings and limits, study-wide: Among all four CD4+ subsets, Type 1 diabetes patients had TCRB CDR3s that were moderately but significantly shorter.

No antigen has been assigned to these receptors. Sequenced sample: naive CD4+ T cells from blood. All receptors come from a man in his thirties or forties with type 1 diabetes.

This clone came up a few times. The chain's CDR3 is CASTRSTQETQYF. The CDR3, as DNA: TGTGCCAGTACACGGAGTACTCAAGAGACCCAGTACTTC. The rearrangement links TRBV7-2 to TRBJ2-5, with unresolved D. Trimming removed 9 bases at V and 2 bases at J, with 13 bases between. There are 13 residues in the CDR3. From germline, CDR1 is SGHTA and CDR2 FQGNSA.

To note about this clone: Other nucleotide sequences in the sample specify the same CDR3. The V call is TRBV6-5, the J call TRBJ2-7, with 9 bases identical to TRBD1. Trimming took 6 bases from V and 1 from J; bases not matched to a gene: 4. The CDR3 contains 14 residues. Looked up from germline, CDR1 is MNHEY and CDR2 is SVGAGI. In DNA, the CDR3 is TGTGCCAGCAGGAGGGGACAGGGTTCCTACGAGCAGTACTTC. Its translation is CASRRGQGSYEQYF.

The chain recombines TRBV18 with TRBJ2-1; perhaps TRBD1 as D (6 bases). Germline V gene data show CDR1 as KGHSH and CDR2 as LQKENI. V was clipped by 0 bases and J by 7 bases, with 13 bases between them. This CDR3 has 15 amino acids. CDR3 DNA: TGTGCCAGCTCACCACCGTTGCAGGGGAAAAATGAGCAGTTCTTC. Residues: CASSPPLQGKNEQFF.

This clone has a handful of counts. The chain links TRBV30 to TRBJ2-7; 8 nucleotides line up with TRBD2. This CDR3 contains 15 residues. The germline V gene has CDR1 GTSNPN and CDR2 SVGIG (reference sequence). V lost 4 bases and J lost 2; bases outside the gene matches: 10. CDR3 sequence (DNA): TGTGCCTGGAACCCCGGGAGGGGAGAAACCTACGAGCAGTACTTC. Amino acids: CAWNPGRGETYEQYF.

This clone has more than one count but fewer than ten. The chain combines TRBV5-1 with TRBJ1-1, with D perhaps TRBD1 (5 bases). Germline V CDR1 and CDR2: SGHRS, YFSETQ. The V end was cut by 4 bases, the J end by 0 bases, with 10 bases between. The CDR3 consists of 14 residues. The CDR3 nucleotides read TGCGCCAGCAGCCGGGGACTTATGAACACTGAAGCTTTCTTT. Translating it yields CASSRGLMNTEAFF.

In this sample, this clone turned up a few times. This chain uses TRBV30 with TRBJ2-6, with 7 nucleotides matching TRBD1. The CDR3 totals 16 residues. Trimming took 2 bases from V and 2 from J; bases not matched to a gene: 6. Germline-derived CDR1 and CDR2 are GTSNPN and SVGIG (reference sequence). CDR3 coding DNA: TGTGCCTGGAGTAGAGGGGGCGCGCCTGGGGCCAACGTCCTGACTTTC. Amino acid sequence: CAWSRGGAPGANVLTF.

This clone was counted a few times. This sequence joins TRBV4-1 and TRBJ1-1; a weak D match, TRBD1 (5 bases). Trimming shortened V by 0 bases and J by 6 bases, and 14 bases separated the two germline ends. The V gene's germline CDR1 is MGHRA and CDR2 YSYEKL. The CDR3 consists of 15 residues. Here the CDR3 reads CASSQESRGGPEAFF. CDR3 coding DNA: TGCGCCAGCAGCCAAGAATCAAGGGGTGGACCTGAAGCTTTCTTT.

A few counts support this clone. This CDR3 reads CAVAGALYQETQYF. In nucleotides, the CDR3 is TGTGCCGTAGCGGGAGCGCTTTACCAAGAGACCCAGTACTTC. The chain joins TRBV30 to TRBJ2-5; 9 bases match TRBD2. In germline, CDR1 is GTSNPN, CDR2 SVGIG (reference sequence). V lost 8 bases to trimming and J lost 0 bases; unmatched junction nucleotides: 7. The CDR3 contains 14 residues.

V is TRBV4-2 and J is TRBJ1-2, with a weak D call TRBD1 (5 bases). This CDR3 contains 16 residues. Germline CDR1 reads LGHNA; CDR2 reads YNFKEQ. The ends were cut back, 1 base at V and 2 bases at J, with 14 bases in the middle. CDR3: CASSQGVGRENYGYTF. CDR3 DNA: TGTGCCAGCAGCCAAGGGGTAGGCAGGGAAAACTATGGCTACACCTTC.

Here the CDR3 reads CASSPSGTENQPQHF. CDR3 nucleotides: TGCGCCAGCAGCCCGTCGGGAACCGAGAATCAGCCCCAGCATTTT. The chain couples TRBV5-1 to TRBJ1-5, with D unresolved. Germline lookup yields CDR1 SGHRS and CDR2 YFSETQ. This CDR3 is built from 15 residues. Trimming removed 4 bases from V and 4 bases from J, with 15 bases in between.

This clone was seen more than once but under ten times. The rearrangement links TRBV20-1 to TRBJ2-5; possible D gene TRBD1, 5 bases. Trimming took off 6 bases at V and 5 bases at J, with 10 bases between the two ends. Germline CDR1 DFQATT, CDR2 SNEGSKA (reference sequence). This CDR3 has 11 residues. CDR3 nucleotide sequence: TGCAGTGCCAGGAAGGGGGAGACCCAGTACTTC. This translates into CSARKGETQYF.

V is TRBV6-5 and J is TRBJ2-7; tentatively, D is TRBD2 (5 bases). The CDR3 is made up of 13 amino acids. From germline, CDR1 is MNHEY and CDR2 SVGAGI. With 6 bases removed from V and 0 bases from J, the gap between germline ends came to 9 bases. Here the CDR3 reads CASSRGVSYEQYF. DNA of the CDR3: TGTGCCAGCAGCCGGGGAGTCTCCTACGAGCAGTACTTC.

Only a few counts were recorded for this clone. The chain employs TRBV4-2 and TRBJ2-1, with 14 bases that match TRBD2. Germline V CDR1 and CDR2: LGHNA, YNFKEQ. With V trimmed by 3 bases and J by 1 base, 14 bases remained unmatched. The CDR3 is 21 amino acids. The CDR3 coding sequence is TGTGCCAGCAGCCAGTACCGCGGGGGGACTAGCGGGAGCCGGTCCTACAATGAGCAGTTCTTC. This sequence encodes CASSQYRGGTSGSRSYNEQFF.

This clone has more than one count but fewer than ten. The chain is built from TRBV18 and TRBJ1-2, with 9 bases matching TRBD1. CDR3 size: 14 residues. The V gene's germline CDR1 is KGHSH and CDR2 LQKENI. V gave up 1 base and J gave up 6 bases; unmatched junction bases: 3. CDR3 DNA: TGTGCCAGCTCACCACAAGGACAGGGGAATGGCTACACCTTC. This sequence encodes CASSPQGQGNGYTF.

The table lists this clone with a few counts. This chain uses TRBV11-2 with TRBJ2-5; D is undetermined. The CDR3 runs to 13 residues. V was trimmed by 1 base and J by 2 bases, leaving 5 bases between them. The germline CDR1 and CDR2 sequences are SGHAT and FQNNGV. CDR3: CASSLVDQETQYF. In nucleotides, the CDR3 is TGTGCCAGCAGCTTAGTAGATCAAGAGACCCAGTACTTC. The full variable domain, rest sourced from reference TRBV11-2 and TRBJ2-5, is EAGVAQSPRYKIIEKRQSVAFWCNPISGHATLYWYQQILGQGPKLLIQFQNNGVVDDSQLPKDRFSAERLKGVDSTLKIQPAKLEDSAVYLCASSLVDQETQYFGPGTRLLVL.

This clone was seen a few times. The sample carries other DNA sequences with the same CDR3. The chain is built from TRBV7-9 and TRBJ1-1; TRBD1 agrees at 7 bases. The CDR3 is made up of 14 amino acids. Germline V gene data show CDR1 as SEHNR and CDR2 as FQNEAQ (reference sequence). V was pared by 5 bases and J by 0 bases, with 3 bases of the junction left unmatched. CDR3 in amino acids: CASSLGQMNTEAFF. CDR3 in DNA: TGTGCCAGCAGCCTGGGACAGATGAACACTGAAGCTTTCTTT.

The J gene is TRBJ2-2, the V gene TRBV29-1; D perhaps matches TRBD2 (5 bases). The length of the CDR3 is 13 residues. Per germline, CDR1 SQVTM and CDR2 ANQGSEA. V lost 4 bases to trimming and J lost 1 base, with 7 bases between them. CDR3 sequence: CSVGGGNTGELFF. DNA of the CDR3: TGCAGCGTTGGTGGAGGGAACACCGGGGAGCTGTTTTTT.

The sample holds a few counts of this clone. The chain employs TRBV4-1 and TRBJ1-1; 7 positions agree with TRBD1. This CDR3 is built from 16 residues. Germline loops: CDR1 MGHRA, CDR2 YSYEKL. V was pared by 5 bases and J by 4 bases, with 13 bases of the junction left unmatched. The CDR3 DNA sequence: TGCGCCAGCAGCTCCGGAAAGACAGGGTCGGTCACTGAAGCTTTCTTT. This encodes CASSSGKTGSVTEAFF.

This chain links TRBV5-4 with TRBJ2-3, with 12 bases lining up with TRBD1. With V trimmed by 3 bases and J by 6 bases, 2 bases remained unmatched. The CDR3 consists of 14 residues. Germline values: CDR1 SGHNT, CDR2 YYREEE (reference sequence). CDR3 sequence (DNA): TGTGCCAGCAGCTCGGGGACAGGGGGCGATACGCAGTATTTT. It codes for CASSSGTGGDTQYF.

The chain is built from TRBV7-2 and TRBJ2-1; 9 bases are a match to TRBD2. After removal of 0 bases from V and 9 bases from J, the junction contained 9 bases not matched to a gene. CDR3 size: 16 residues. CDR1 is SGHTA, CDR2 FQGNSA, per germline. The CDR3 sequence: CASSLAPSGKGGEQFF. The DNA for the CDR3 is TGTGCCAGCAGCTTAGCACCTAGCGGGAAAGGTGGTGAGCAGTTCTTC.

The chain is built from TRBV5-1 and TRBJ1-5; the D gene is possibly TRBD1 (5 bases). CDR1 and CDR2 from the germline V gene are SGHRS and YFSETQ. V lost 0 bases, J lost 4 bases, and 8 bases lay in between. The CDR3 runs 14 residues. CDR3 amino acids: CASSLGQPNQPQHF. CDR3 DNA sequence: TGCGCCAGCAGCTTGGGACAGCCAAATCAGCCCCAGCATTTT.

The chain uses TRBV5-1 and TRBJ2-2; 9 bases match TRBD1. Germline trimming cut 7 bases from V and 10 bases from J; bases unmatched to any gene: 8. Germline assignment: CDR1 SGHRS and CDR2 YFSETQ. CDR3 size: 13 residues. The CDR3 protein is CASRSTGGMELFF. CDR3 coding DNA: TGCGCCAGCCGATCGACAGGGGGTATGGAGCTGTTTTTT.

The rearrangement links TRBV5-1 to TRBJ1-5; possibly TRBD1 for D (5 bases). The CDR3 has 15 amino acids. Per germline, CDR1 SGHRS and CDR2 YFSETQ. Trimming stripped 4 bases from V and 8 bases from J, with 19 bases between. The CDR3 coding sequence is TGCGCCAGCAGCCTGGCCCGGGGGTCGGGTGAGCCCCAGCATTTT. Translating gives CASSLARGSGEPQHF.

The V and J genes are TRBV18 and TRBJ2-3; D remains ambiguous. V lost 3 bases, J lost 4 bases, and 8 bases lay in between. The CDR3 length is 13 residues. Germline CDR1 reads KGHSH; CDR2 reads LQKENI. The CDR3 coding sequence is TGTGCCAGCTCACCCGACCAGGCAGATACGCAGTATTTT. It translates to CASSPDQADTQYF.